This entry features one T cell receptor (beta chain) sequence. Antigen unknown. The CDR3 is 11 amino acids. Germline V lookup: CDR1 SEHNR, CDR2 FQNEAQ (reference sequence). Trimming took 5 bases from V and 10 from J; bases not matched to a gene: 0. Assay: immunoSEQ multiplex PCR; the TCRdb copy retains only in-frame clones and omits some. The repertoire holds some 48,000 clones, with about 94% as singletons. The data originate from a study of T cell therapy after organ transplantation. General observations from the study: CD8 clonality fold change after therapy inversely tracked pretherapy clonality. Endogenous clonotypes not in therapy products appeared after therapy alongside transferred ones.

The V and J genes are TRBV7-9 and TRBJ2-1; TRBD1 matches 9 bases. The source material was CD8+ T cells from blood, sampled before autologous CMV-specific T cell therapy. The sequence derives from a human patient who had received a solid organ transplant and had CMV disease. The CDR3 sequence: CASSGQGEQFF. In DNA, the CDR3 is TGTGCCAGCAGCGGACAGGGGGAGCAGTTCTTC.